This T cell receptor beta chain was identified in a study of regulatory T cells in long-lasting Graves disease. Study-level findings and limits: The sample size was small, and this may have reduced accuracy.

The sample holds many counts of this clonotype. Its antigen is unidentified. V was pared by 7 bases and J by 4 bases, with 10 bases between. The CDR3 totals 13 residues. The germline V gene encodes CDR1 SNHLY and CDR2 FYNNEI. Arm-PCR with iRepertoire HTBI primers amplified the CDR3 regions for these TCR beta libraries. TCRdb analysed the multiplex PCR reads with MiXCR anew, one entry per CDR3 protein. The data contain a few hundred thousand distinct CDR3 sequences, roughly a sixth of them singletons. Time point meaning: newly diagnosed GD, antithyroid drugs for less than 3 months. From RNA extracted from PBMCs, the TCR library was made. The sample was also reused in another study, on T cells in Graves' hyperthyroidism and ophthalmopathy. That source adds: Each diagnosis was grounded in clinical symptoms, serum thyroxine and TRAb, thyroid ultrasound, and orbital computed tomography. The HTBI primer set drove a first-round RT-PCR of the TCR CDR3.

The receptor was isolated from a man aged 35 to 55 with Graves disease. Specimen: peripheral blood mononuclear cells (PBMCs), collected at new diagnosis, from a patient treated with antithyroid drugs. The rearrangement joins TRBV2 to TRBJ2-2; D possibly uses TRBD1 or TRBD2 (5 bases each). CDR3 sequence reads: CASTGQGTGELFF. The CDR3 bases are TGTGCCAGCACGGGGCAGGGCACCGGGGAGCTGTTTTTT. The variable domain in full, completed from reference TRBV2 and TRBJ2-2, reads EPEVTQTPSHQVTQMGQEVILRCVPISNHLYFYWYRQILGQKVEFLVSFYNNEISEKSEIFDDQFSVERPDGSNFTLKIRSTKLEDSAMYFCASTGQGTGELFFGEGSRLTVL.